This TCR beta chain originates from a study of OX40 agonist ivuxolimab in advanced cancers. For context, the study as a whole: Ivuxolimab, which targeted the costimulatory receptor OX40 (CD134), was an agonistic, fully human IgG2 monoclonal antibody. Partial responses occurred in three dose-escalation patients: two with cutaneous melanoma and one with hepatocellular carcinoma. Of the roughly 52 dose-escalation patients, hepatocellular carcinoma was present in around 19, melanoma in about 15, renal cell carcinoma in 9 and head and neck cancer in 9. The point of sequencing TCRbeta in the periphery was to test whether ivuxolimab changed TCR sequence diversity and drove clonal T-cell expansion. The paper covers the monotherapy dose-escalation part of the phase I ivuxolimab trial, which included N ≈ 52 patients. Patients were allowed to have had prior anti-PD-1, anti-PD-L1 or anti-CTLA-4 therapy, and approximately 40% of the dose-escalation patients had been treated with checkpoint inhibitors. Intravenous ivuxolimab was administered to patients every 2 weeks at six dose levels: 0.01, 0.1, 0.3, 1.5, 3 and 10 mg/kg. A male proportion of roughly 85% and a mean age of approximately 55 years, ranging from roughly 20 to 80, were recorded for the dose-escalation cohort. The investigation overall reported the following: On average, CD8+ T cells showed more expanded clones than CD4+ T cells after ivuxolimab. Low levels of normalized T-cell clonal expansion were also seen in some patients who did not respond. In the 0.1-3.0 mg/kg groups, partial responders were among the patients with the lowest normalized peripheral clonal expansion, particularly in CD8+ T cells. The antigen specificity of the peripheral T cells that underwent clonal expansion was not determined. Clonal expansion of both CD4+ and CD8+ blood T cells was observed from baseline to week 6 at doses 0.1 to 3.0 mg/kg.

For sequencing of the TCRbeta CDR3 region, genomic DNA was extracted from the sorted cells. The immunoSEQ Assay was used to sequence the TCRbeta CDR3 regions. TCRdb re-hosts the immuneACCESS table, in-frame sequences only. Its copies lack some clones; in the studies checked, an unresolved V gene accounts for under half of them, and the cause for the rest is not known. Here the sample has about 66,000 clones; about 85% occur a single time. Around 0.65% of the sample is in the top ten clones. The trial excluded patients who had a history of autoimmune disease or who were on systemic immunosuppression. Peripheral blood for TCR sequencing was drawn from every dose cohort at baseline, at cycle 4 day 1 and at cycle 7 day 1. The samples were taken from a phase I, first-in-human, multicenter, open-label dose-escalation trial of ivuxolimab. Adults with locally advanced or metastatic melanoma, renal cell carcinoma, hepatocellular carcinoma or head and neck squamous cell carcinoma were enrolled in the trial. Before TCR sequencing, CD4+ and CD8+ T cells were separately sorted from peripheral blood.

Comment on this clone: Its antigen is still unknown. No clone much larger than this one lies a single base away; base qualities are absent.

The source was CD4+ or CD8+ T cells sorted from blood, collected in a trial of the OX40 agonist ivuxolimab. This TCR came from an adult with an advanced solid tumor such as melanoma, head and neck, liver or kidney cancer.

In nucleotide form, the sequence is TGTGCCAGCAGCCAAGCCGGGGGACAGCGCTACGAGCAGTACTTC. Protein translation: CASSQAGGQRYEQYF. This chain is built from TRBV4-2 and TRBJ2-7, with TRBD1 perhaps the D gene, on 7 matching bases. CDR1 and CDR2, per the germline V gene, are LGHNA and YNFKEQ. V is reduced by 1 base and J by 3 bases, leaving a spacing of 13 bases between them. CDR3 length: 15 amino acids, cysteine to phenylalanine. Of the read, only the CDR3 DNA is kept; its 45 bases are in frame from base 1.